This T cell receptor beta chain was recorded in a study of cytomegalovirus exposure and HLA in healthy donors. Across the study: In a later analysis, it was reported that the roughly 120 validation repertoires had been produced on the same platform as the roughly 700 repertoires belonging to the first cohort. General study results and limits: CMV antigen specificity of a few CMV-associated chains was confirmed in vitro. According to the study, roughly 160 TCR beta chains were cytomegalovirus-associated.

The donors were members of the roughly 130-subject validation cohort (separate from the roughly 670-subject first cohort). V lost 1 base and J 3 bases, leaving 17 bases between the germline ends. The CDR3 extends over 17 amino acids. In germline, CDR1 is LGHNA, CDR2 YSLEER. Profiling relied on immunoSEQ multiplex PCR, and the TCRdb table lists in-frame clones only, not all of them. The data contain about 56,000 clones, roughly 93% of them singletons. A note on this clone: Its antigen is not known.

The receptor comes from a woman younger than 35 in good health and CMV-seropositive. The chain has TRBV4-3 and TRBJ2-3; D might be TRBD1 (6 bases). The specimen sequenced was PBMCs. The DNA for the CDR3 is TGCGCCAGCAGCCAAGCTTGGGATGGCAGGGGTACAGATACGCAGTATTTT. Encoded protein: CASSQAWDGRGTDTQYF.